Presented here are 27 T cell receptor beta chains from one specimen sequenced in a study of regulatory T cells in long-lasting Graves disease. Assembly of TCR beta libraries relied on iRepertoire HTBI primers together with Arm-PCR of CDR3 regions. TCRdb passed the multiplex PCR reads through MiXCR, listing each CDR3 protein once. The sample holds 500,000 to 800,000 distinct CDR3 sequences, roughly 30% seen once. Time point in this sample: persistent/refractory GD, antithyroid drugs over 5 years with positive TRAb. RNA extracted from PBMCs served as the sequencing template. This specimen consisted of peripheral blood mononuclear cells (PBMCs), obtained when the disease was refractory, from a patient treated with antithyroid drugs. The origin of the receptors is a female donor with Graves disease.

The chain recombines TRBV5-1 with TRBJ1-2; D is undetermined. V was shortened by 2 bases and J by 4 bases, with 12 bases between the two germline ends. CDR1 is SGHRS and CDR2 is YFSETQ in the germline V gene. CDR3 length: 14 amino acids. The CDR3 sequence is CASSLEPAAYGYTF. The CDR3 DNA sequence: TGCGCCAGCAGCTTAGAACCCGCCGCCTATGGCTACACCTTC. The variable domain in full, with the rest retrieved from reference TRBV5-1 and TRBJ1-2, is KAGVTQTPRYLIKTRGQQVTLSCSPISGHRSVSWYQQTPGQGLQFLFEYFSETQRNKGNFPGRFSGRQFSNSRSEMNVSTLELGDSALYLCASSLEPAAYGYTFGSGTRLTVV.

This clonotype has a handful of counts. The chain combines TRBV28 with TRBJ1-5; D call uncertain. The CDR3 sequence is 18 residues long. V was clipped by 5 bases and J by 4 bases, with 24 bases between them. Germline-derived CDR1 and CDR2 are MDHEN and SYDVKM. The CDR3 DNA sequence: TGTGCCAGCAGTCCCGGCGTCAGAGGAGGAGGTCAGAATCAGCCCCAGCATTTT. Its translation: CASSPGVRGGGQNQPQHF. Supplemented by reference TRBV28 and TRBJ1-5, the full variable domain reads DVKVTQSSRYLVKRTGEKVFLECVQDMDHENMFWYRQDPGLGLRLIYFSYDVKMKEKGDIPEGYSVSREKKERFSLILESASTNQTSMYLCASSPGVRGGGQNQPQHFGDGTRLSIL.

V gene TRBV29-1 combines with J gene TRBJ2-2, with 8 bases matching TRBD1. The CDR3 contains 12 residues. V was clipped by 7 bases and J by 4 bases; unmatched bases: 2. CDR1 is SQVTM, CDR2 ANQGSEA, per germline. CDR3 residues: CSGQGTTGELFF. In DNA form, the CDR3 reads TGCAGCGGACAGGGGACCACCGGGGAGCTGTTTTTT.

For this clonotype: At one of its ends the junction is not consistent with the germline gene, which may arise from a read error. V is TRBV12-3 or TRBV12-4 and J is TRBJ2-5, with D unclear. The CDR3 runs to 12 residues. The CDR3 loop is CARSLERETQYF. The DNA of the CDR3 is TGTGCCCGCAGTTTAGAACGAGAGACCCAGTACTTC.

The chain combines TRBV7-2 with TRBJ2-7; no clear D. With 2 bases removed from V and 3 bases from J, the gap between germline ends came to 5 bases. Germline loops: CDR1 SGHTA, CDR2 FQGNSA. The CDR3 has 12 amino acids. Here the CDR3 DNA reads TGTGCCAGCAGCTTAAGTAACTACGAGCAGTACTTC. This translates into CASSLSNYEQYF.

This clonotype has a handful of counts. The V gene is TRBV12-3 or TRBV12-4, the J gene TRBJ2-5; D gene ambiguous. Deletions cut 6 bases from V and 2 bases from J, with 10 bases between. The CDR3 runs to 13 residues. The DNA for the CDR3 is TGTGCCAGCAGATTTGGACCACAAGAGACCCAGTACTTC. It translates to CASRFGPQETQYF.

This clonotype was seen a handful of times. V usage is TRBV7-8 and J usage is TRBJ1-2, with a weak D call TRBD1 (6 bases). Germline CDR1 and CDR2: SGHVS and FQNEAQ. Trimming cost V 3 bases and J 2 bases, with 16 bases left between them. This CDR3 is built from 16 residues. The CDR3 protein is CASSFLNRDLNYGYTF. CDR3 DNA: TGTGCCAGCAGCTTCCTAAACAGGGATTTGAACTATGGCTACACCTTC.

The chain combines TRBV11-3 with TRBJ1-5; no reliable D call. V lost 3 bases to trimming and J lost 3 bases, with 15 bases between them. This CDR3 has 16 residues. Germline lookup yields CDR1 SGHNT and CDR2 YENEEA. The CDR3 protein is CASSLLGGPDNQPQHF. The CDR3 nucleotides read TGTGCCAGCAGCTTGCTCGGCGGGCCCGACAATCAGCCCCAGCATTTT.

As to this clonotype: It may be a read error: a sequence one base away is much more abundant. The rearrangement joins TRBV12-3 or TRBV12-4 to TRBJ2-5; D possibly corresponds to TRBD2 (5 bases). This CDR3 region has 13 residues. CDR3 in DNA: TGTGCCAACAGTCGGGCTTTAGCGGAGACCCAGTACTTC. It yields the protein CANSRALAETQYF.

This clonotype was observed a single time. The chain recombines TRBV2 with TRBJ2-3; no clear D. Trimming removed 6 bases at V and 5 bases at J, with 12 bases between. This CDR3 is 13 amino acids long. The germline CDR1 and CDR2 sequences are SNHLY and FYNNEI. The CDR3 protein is CASRRLTIDTQYF. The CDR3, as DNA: TGTGCCAGCAGGAGGCTCACGATAGATACGCAGTATTTT.

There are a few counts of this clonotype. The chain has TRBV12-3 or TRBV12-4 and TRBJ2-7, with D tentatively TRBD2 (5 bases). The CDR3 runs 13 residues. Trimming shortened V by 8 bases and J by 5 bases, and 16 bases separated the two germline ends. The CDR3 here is CASGPTGSHEQYF. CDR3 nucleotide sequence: TGTGCCAGCGGACCAACGGGGTCCCACGAGCAGTACTTC.

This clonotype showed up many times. The CDR3 DNA reads TGTGCCAGCAGCTTAGTGATCGGTAGCGGGAGCCCCTACGAGCAGTACTTC. Protein: CASSLVIGSGSPYEQYF. The gene calls are TRBV11-2 and TRBJ2-7, with TRBD2 identical over 9 bases. Per the germline V gene, CDR1 is SGHAT and CDR2 is FQNNGV. V dropped 1 base and J dropped 2; count of bases not matched to a gene: 9. CDR3 length: 17 residues.

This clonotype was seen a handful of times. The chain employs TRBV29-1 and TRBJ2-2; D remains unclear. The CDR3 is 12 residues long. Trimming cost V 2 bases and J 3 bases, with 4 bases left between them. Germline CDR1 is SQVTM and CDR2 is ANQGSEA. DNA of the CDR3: TGCAGCGTTGAAAGATACACCGGGGAGCTGTTTTTT. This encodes CSVERYTGELFF.

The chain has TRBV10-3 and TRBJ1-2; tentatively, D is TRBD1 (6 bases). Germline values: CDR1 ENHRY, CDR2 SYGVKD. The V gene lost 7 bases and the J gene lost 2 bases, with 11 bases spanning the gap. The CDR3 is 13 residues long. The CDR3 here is CAIMAGANYGYTF. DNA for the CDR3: TGTGCCATCATGGCAGGGGCGAACTATGGCTACACCTTC.

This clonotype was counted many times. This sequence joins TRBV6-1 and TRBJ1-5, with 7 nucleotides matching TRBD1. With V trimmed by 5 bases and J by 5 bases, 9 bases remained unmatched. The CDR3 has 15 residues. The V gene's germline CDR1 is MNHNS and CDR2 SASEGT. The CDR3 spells CASSLGDSSDQPQHF. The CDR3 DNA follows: TGTGCCAGCAGTCTCGGGGACAGTTCAGATCAGCCCCAGCATTTT.

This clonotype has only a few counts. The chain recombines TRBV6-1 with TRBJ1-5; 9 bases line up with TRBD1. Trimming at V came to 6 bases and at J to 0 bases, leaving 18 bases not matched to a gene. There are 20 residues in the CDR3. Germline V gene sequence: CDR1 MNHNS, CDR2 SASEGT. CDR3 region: CASRGQGNLPGSYSNQPQHF. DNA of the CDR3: TGTGCCAGCAGAGGACAGGGGAACCTCCCGGGGTCCTATAGCAATCAGCCCCAGCATTTT.

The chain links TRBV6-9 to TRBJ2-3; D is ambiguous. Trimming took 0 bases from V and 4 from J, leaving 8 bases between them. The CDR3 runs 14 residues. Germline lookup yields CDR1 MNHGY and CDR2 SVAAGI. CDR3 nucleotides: TGTGCCAGCAGTTATTCGGGAATTGCAGATACGCAGTATTTT. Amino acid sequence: CASSYSGIADTQYF.

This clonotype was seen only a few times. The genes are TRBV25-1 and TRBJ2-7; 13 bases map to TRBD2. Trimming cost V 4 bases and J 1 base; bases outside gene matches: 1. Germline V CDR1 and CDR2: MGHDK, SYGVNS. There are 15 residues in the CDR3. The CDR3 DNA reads TGTGCCAGCAGTGGGGGACTAGCGGGATCCTACGAGCAGTACTTC. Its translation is CASSGGLAGSYEQYF.

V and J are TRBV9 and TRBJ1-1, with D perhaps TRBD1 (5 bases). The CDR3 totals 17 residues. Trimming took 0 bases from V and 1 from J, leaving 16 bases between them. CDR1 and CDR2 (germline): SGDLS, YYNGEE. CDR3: CASSVGDGREGNTEAFF. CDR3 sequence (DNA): TGTGCCAGCAGCGTAGGCGATGGCAGGGAGGGGAACACTGAAGCTTTCTTT.

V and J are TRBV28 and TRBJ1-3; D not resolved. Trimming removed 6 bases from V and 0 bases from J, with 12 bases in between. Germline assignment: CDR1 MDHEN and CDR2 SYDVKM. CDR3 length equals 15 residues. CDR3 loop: CASSLRESSGNTIYF. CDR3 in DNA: TGTGCCAGCAGCCTCCGGGAGAGCTCTGGAAACACCATATATTTT.

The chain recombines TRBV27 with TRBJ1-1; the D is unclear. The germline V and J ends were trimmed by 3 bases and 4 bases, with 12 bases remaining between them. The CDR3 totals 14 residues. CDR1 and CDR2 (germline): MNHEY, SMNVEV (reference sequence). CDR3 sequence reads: CASSFTGSVTEAFF. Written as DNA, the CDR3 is TGTGCCAGCAGTTTCACCGGGTCAGTCACTGAAGCTTTCTTT.

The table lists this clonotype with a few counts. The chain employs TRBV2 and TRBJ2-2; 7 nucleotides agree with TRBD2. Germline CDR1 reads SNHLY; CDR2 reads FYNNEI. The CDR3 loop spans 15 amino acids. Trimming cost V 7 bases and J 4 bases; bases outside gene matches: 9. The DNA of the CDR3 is TGTGCCAGCATTAAGAGCAGCGGGACCACCGGGGAGCTGTTTTTT. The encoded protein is CASIKSSGTTGELFF.

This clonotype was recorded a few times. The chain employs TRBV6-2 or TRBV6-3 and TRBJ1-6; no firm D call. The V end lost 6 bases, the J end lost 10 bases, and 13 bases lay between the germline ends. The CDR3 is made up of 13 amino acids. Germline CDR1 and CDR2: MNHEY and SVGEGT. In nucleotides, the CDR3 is TGTGCCAGCAGCGCCTTGGCAGTCTCACCCCTCCACTTT. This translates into CASSALAVSPLHF.

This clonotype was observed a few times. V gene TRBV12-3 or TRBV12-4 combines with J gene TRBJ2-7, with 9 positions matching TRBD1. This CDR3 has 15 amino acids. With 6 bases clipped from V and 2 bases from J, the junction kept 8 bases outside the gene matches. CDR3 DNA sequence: TGTGCCAGCAGCCGGACAGGGGAATGGGCCTACGAGCAGTACTTC. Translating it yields CASSRTGEWAYEQYF.

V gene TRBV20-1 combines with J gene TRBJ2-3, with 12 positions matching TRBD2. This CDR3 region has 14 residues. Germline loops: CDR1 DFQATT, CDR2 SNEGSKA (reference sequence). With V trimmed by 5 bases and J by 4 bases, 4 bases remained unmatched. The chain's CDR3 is CSALTSGRADTQYF. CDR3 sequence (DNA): TGCAGTGCTTTGACTAGCGGGAGAGCAGATACGCAGTATTTT.

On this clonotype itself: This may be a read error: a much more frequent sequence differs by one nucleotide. CDR3 protein: CASSLWVAGMNIEAFF. The CDR3 DNA sequence: TGTGCCAGCAGTTTATGGGTCGCGGGAATGAACATTGAAGCTTTCTTT. The chain is built from TRBV28 and TRBJ1-1; D ambiguous. The length of the CDR3 is 16 residues. Germline V gives CDR1 MDHEN, CDR2 SYDVKM.

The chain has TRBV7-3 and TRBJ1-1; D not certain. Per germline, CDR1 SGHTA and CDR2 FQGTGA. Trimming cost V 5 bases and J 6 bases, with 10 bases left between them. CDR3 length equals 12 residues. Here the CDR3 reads CASSDGRAEAFF. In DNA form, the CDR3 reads TGTGCCAGCAGCGACGGACGAGCTGAAGCTTTCTTT.